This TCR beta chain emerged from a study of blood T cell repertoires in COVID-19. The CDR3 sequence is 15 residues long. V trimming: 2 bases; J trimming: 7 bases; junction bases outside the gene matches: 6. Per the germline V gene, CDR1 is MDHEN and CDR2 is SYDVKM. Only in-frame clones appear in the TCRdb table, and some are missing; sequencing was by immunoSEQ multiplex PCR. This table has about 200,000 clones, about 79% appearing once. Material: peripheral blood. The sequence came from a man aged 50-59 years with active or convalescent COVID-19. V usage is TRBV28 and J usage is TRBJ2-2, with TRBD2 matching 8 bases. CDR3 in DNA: TGTGCCAGCAGTTTAGGAGCGGGAGCGGACGGGGAGCTGTTTTTT. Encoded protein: CASSLGAGADGELFF.